The next 2 T cell receptor beta chains were all read from a single sample in a study of T cells after posttransplantation cyclophosphamide. The protocol was immunoSEQ multiplex PCR, while the TCRdb copy is restricted to in-frame clones and leaves out a portion. The record shows 25,000 to 30,000 clones for this sample, with no singletons present. Sequencing was performed on PBMCs. These receptors were taken from a man aged 45-60 years in good health, CMV-negative, and a related stem cell transplant donor.

This clone was seen ten or more times. V gene TRBV30 combines with J gene TRBJ2-7; tentatively, D is TRBD2 (6 bases). CDR1 and CDR2 from the germline V gene are GTSNPN and SVGIG (reference sequence). The CDR3 consists of 14 residues. Trimming pared 0 bases from V and 1 base from J, leaving 10 bases between. CDR3 sequence: CAWSVAGTSYEQYF. Here the CDR3 DNA reads TGTGCCTGGAGTGTAGCAGGGACTTCCTACGAGCAGTACTTC.

This clone was seen at least ten times. This chain connects TRBV18 to TRBJ1-2; D is unclear. V lost 0 bases, J lost 0 bases, and 8 bases lay in between. Germline values: CDR1 KGHSH, CDR2 LQKENI. The CDR3 totals 15 residues. In DNA, the CDR3 is TGTGCCAGCTCACCACCGAGTGCTTCTAACTATGGCTACACCTTC. It codes for CASSPPSASNYGYTF.